This T cell receptor beta chain is from a study of T cells in Graves' hyperthyroidism and ophthalmopathy. Study observations and caveats: Ophthalmopathy, as predicted by the model, came a median 6.5 months after the prediction.

Using RNA transcripts as the source, TCR beta CDR3 regions were amplified. An initial round of RT-PCR targeting the TCR CDR3 relied on the HTBI primer set. TCRdb passed the multiplex PCR reads through MiXCR, listing each CDR3 protein once. The repertoire consists of 500,000 to 800,000 distinct CDR3 sequences, with roughly 14% occurring once and the leading ten covering approximately 12%. J was trimmed by 9 bases and V by 3 bases; bases with no gene match: 5. Germline CDR1 LNHDA, CDR2 SQIVND (reference sequence). The CDR3 length is 13 residues. An approximately 10 ml volume of fresh peripheral blood provided the PBMCs. This clonotype was counted a few times. The antigen remains undetermined.

This sequence originates from a woman aged 45-65 years with Graves' ophthalmopathy. The specimen sequenced was blood. This chain joins TRBV19 and TRBJ2-1; 7 nucleotides align to TRBD2. The CDR3 region is CASSIAGVGEQFF. CDR3 sequence (DNA): TGTGCCAGTAGTATTGCGGGAGTTGGTGAGCAGTTCTTC.